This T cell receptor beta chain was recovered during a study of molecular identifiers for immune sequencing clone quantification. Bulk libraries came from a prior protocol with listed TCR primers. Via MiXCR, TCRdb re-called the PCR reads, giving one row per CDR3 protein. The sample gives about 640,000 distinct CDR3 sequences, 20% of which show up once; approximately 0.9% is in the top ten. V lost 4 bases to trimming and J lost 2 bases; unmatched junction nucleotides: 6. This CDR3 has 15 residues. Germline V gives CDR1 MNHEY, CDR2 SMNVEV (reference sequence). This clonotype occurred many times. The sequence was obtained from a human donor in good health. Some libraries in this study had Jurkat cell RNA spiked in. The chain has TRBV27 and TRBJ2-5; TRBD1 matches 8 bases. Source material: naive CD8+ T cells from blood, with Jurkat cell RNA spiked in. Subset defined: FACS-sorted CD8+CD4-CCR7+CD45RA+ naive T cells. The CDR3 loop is CASSWGTGPQETQYF. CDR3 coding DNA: TGTGCCAGCAGTTGGGGGACAGGACCGCAAGAGACCCAGTACTTC.